This T cell receptor (beta chain) was sequenced during a study of regulatory T cells in long-lasting Graves disease. General study findings and limits: The study found persistent patients shared more public clonotypes (roughly 2,500) than new patients (about 880). Persistent Graves' patients showed less TCR diversity than newly diagnosed ones. When disease was persistent, TRBV28, TRBJ1-2 and TRBJ2-5 were the favored segments.

Time point here: persistent/refractory GD, antithyroid drugs over 5 years with positive TRAb. RNA isolated from PBMCs was used to make the TCR library. With EDTA tubes as the receptacles, 7.5 to 9.5 milliliters of peripheral blood were drawn. In the case of this clonotype: The antigen is unknown. A read error may explain this, as a much larger clone is one base away.

The TCR beta library used iRepertoire HTBI primers with Arm-PCR amplification of CDR3. TCRdb passed the multiplex PCR reads through MiXCR, listing each CDR3 protein once. The sample holds roughly 360,000 distinct CDR3 sequences; roughly 25% are singletons and the top ten take around a quarter. CDR1 is MNHNS, CDR2 SASEGT, per germline. Trimming at V came to 5 bases and at J to 7 bases, leaving 12 bases not matched to a gene. This CDR3 has 16 amino acids. This sequence was found in a woman aged 40 to 50 with Graves disease. The rearrangement joins TRBV6-1 to TRBJ2-2; 8 nucleotides align to TRBD1. The material sequenced was peripheral blood mononuclear cells (PBMCs), taken when the disease was refractory, from a patient treated with antithyroid drugs. In DNA, the CDR3 is TGTGCCAGCAGTCCACCGGGACAGGTGCCCATCGGGGAGCTGTTTTTT. Translating gives CASSPPGQVPIGELFF.